These 3 T cell receptor beta chains originate from one sample sequenced in a study of cytomegalovirus exposure and HLA in healthy donors. Primers: 60 Vbeta forward and 13 Jbeta reverse. This table comes from immunoSEQ multiplex PCR, and its TCRdb copy is limited to in-frame clones, with some not included. This table has under 300,000 clones, about 66% appearing once. The sequenced material came from PBMCs. The receptor source for this set is a female donor in good health and CMV-seronegative.

The CDR3 DNA sequence: TGTGCCAGCAGCCATAGGCCCGGGAATGAGCAGTTCTTC. Residues: CASSHRPGNEQFF. The chain carries TRBV4-2 and TRBJ2-1; D is uncertain. The germline V and J ends were trimmed by 3 bases and 7 bases, with 10 bases remaining between them. Germline CDR1 LGHNA, CDR2 YNFKEQ. The CDR3 totals 13 residues.

The rearrangement links TRBV7-2 to TRBJ2-2, with 8 bases aligning to TRBD2. Germline V gives CDR1 SGHTA, CDR2 FQGNSA. The V and J ends lost 5 bases and 7 bases, in that order; junction bases with no gene match: 12. There are 16 residues in the CDR3. The CDR3 DNA follows: TGTGCCAGCAGCACCAGTAGCGGGGCCGAGGGCGGGGAGCTGTTTTTT. Translated, it gives CASSTSSGAEGGELFF.

The chain combines TRBV30 with TRBJ2-2; TRBD2 agrees at 7 bases. Germline CDR1 is GTSNPN and CDR2 is SVGIG (reference sequence). This CDR3 has 16 residues. The V gene end was trimmed by 0 bases and the J gene end by 0 bases; junction bases not matched to a gene: 4. The CDR3 nucleotides are TGTGCCTGGAGTGTTGCGCTAGCGGCGAACACCGGGGAGCTGTTTTTT. Amino acid sequence: CAWSVALAANTGELFF.